Each of the 27 T cell receptor beta chains below was sequenced from the same sample in a study of blood T cell repertoires in COVID-19. Profiling relied on immunoSEQ multiplex PCR, and the TCRdb table lists in-frame clones only, not all of them. The sample shows about 17,000 clones, around 77% of them seen only once. Sequenced sample: peripheral blood. The receptor source for this set is a man in his 70s with COVID-19, enrolled during active disease.

This clone came up once. This chain joins TRBV29-1 and TRBJ2-1; 11 nucleotides line up with TRBD2. J was trimmed by 12 bases and V by 8 bases; bases with no gene match: 9. The CDR3 is 12 amino acids. Germline CDR1 and CDR2: SQVTM and ANQGSEA. CDR3 in DNA: TGCAGCTCGGGACTAGCGGATTCGTTGCAGTTCTTC. Translating gives CSSGLADSLQFF.

The rearrangement links TRBV9 to TRBJ1-1; unclear D gene. The CDR3 totals 13 residues. The germline gives CDR1 SGDLS, CDR2 YYNGEE. Trimming took off 1 base at V and 0 bases at J, with 4 bases between the two ends. The CDR3 coding sequence is TGTGCCAGCAGCGTAAACTTGAACACTGAAGCTTTCTTT. Its translation is CASSVNLNTEAFF.

V gene TRBV6-5 combines with J gene TRBJ1-1, with 7 bases matching TRBD1. The V segment lost 7 bases and the J segment 4 bases; nucleotides outside the gene matches: 6. Germline CDR1 MNHEY, CDR2 SVGAGI. The CDR3 runs 13 residues. CDR3 residues: CASTTGVGTEAFF. The CDR3 DNA is TGTGCCAGCACTACAGGGGTCGGCACTGAAGCTTTCTTT.

V and J are TRBV12-5 and TRBJ1-1; 9 nucleotides agree with TRBD1. CDR3 length: 14 amino acids. Germline V gene lookup returns CDR1 LGHNT and CDR2 FRNRAP. After removal of 4 bases from V and 3 bases from J, the junction contained 3 bases not matched to a gene. Here the CDR3 reads CASGSGQGYTEAFF. The DNA for the CDR3 is TGTGCTAGTGGTTCGGGACAGGGATACACTGAAGCTTTCTTT.

The genes are TRBV3-1 (or the pseudogene TRBV3-2) and TRBJ1-1; no definite D call. This CDR3 contains 14 residues. Looked up from germline, CDR1 is LGHDT and CDR2 is YNNKEL (reference sequence). V was clipped by 2 bases and J by 5 bases, with 12 bases between them. CDR3 sequence (DNA): TGTGCCAGCAGCCAATTCCCGGGTCGAACTGAAGCTTTCTTT. Its protein product is CASSQFPGRTEAFF.

The chain is built from TRBV9 and TRBJ2-1; 10 nucleotides line up with TRBD1. The CDR3 consists of 15 residues. J was trimmed by 2 bases and V by 4 bases; bases with no gene match: 3. Germline CDR1 SGDLS, CDR2 YYNGEE. CDR3 amino acids: CASSLGQGAYNEQFF. Written as DNA, the CDR3 is TGTGCCAGCAGCCTCGGACAGGGGGCCTACAATGAGCAGTTCTTC.

The chain couples TRBV6-5 to TRBJ1-5, with unresolved D. The CDR3 sequence is 16 residues long. Germline V gene data show CDR1 as MNHEY and CDR2 as SVGAGI. V gave up 0 bases and J gave up 5 bases, with 14 bases separating them. The chain's CDR3 is CASSYSWVQRDQPQHF. The DNA of the CDR3 is TGTGCCAGCAGTTACTCTTGGGTCCAGAGGGATCAGCCCCAGCATTTT.

The CDR3 DNA follows: TGTGCCAGCAGTCTGCGGGGTGAAAAACTGTTTTTT. Amino acid sequence: CASSLRGEKLFF. The gene calls are TRBV6-2 or TRBV6-3 and TRBJ1-4, with unresolved D. V was clipped by 5 bases and J by 7 bases, with 8 bases between them. CDR1 is MNHEY, CDR2 SVGEGT, per germline. The CDR3 has 12 amino acids.

The chain is built from TRBV24-1 and TRBJ2-5; weak D call: TRBD1 (6 bases). This CDR3 has 14 amino acids. V dropped 5 bases and J dropped 0 bases, with 9 bases sitting between them. Germline CDR1 is KGHDR and CDR2 is SFDVKD. The chain's CDR3 is CATSARDNQETQYF. The CDR3 DNA sequence: TGTGCCACCAGTGCTCGGGACAACCAAGAGACCCAGTACTTC.

The chain carries TRBV6-5 and TRBJ1-4; D uncertain. The CDR3 contains 14 residues. The germline CDR1 and CDR2 sequences are MNHEY and SVGAGI. Trimming cost V 2 bases and J 1 base, with 5 bases left between them. The CDR3 DNA reads TGTGCCAGCAGTTACGCAGAAACTAATGAAAAACTGTTTTTT. Translation: CASSYAETNEKLFF.

The CDR3 sequence is CASSSGSKPQHF. For the CDR3, the DNA is TGTGCCAGCAGTTCCGGGAGCAAGCCCCAGCATTTT. The rearrangement joins TRBV28 to TRBJ1-5; D is uncertain. The CDR3 covers 12 residues. The germline CDR1 and CDR2 sequences are MDHEN and SYDVKM. Trimming left V 4 bases short and J 8 bases short, with 9 bases between. The full variable domain, rest sourced from reference TRBV28 and TRBJ1-5, is DVKVTQSSRYLVKRTGEKVFLECVQDMDHENMFWYRQDPGLGLRLIYFSYDVKMKEKGDIPEGYSVSREKKERFSLILESASTNQTSMYLCASSSGSKPQHFGDGTRLSIL.

This chain connects TRBV6-5 to TRBJ2-7; 10 bases align to TRBD1. CDR3 length equals 14 residues. CDR1 and CDR2 (germline): MNHEY, SVGAGI. The V segment lost 7 bases and the J segment 5 bases; nucleotides outside the gene matches: 8. CDR3 DNA sequence: TGTGCCAGCACCGAGGGACAGGGGTACCACGAGCAGTACTTC. This sequence encodes CASTEGQGYHEQYF.

The chain joins TRBV27 to TRBJ1-1; tentative D call: TRBD1 (5 bases). V was trimmed by 5 bases and J by 4 bases, leaving 17 bases between them. Germline loops: CDR1 MNHEY, CDR2 SMNVEV (reference sequence). The CDR3 extends over 15 amino acids. CDR3 amino acids: CASSLTDPGGTEAFF. In DNA form, the CDR3 reads TGTGCCAGCAGTCTCACTGACCCCGGGGGCACTGAAGCTTTCTTT.

The rearrangement joins TRBV7-9 to TRBJ1-5; 9 bases map to TRBD1. CDR3 length: 16 residues. Germline assignment: CDR1 SEHNR and CDR2 FQNEAQ (reference sequence). V was pared by 4 bases and J by 7 bases, with 11 bases of the junction left unmatched. The CDR3 DNA sequence: TGTGCCAGCAGCTCCGGTGAGGACAGGGGAGGCCAGCCCCAGCATTTT. It codes for CASSSGEDRGGQPQHF.

This clone was counted a few times. The rearrangement links TRBV18 to TRBJ2-7, with TRBD2 matching over 13 bases. Trimming took 3 bases from V and 6 from J; bases not matched to a gene: 2. The length of the CDR3 is 14 residues. Looked up from germline, CDR1 is KGHSH and CDR2 is LQKENI. The chain's CDR3 is CASSPGLAGVEQYF. In nucleotides, the CDR3 is TGTGCCAGCTCACCCGGACTAGCGGGAGTCGAGCAGTACTTC.

This clone has just one count. The chain uses TRBV2 and TRBJ2-7, with D possibly TRBD2 on 5 matching bases. Germline CDR1 reads SNHLY; CDR2 reads FYNNEI. V was shortened by 8 bases and J by 4 bases, with 18 bases between the two germline ends. The CDR3 loop spans 14 amino acids. The DNA for the CDR3 is TGTGCCAGCCGAGCTCGGGATGCAGTTTACGAGCAGTACTTC. It is translated as CASRARDAVYEQYF.

This clone has only one observation. The chain combines TRBV19 with TRBJ1-5; 8 bases agree with TRBD1. Trimming took 0 bases from V and 2 from J; bases not matched to a gene: 3. The germline CDR1 and CDR2 sequences are LNHDA and SQIVND (reference sequence). The CDR3 sequence is 16 residues long. The CDR3 coding sequence is TGTGCCAGTAGTATAGAGGGGACAGGACGCAATCAGCCCCAGCATTTT. Amino acid sequence: CASSIEGTGRNQPQHF.

The chain combines TRBV15 with TRBJ2-3; 7 nucleotides match TRBD1. CDR1 and CDR2 from the germline V gene are LNHNV and YYDKDF (reference sequence). V shed 5 bases and J 5 bases; nucleotides not matched to a gene: 7. The CDR3 sequence is 14 residues long. CDR3 in amino acids: CATSERQGQDTQYF. CDR3 DNA: TGTGCCACCAGCGAGAGACAGGGACAAGATACGCAGTATTTT.

The chain links TRBV12-5 to TRBJ2-2; 8 nucleotides match TRBD2. There are 18 residues in the CDR3. The V gene's germline CDR1 is LGHNT and CDR2 FRNRAP. J lost 1 base, V lost 9 bases, and 16 bases had no gene match. The CDR3 nucleotides read TGTGCTAGGCAGATACCGGGACTAGAATCTAAGAACACCGGGGAGCTGTTTTTT. It translates to CARQIPGLESKNTGELFF.

V is TRBV5-4 and J is TRBJ2-7; 14 positions match TRBD2. The germline V gene encodes CDR1 SGHNT and CDR2 YYREEE (reference sequence). The CDR3 runs to 16 residues. The J segment lost 9 bases and the V segment lost 3 bases, leaving 11 bases of the junction unmatched. CDR3 nucleotides: TGTGCCAGCAGCTCCATCTCCGGGACTAGCGGGAGCGGGCAGTACTTC. This translates into CASSSISGTSGSGQYF.

The V and J genes are TRBV6-4 and TRBJ1-4, with 7 bases fitting TRBD1. In germline, CDR1 is MRHNA, CDR2 SNTAGT. The CDR3 runs 12 residues. J was trimmed by 11 bases and V by 8 bases; bases with no gene match: 8. The CDR3 sequence: CASGDSGRKLFF. DNA for the CDR3: TGTGCCAGCGGGGACAGCGGGCGTAAACTGTTTTTT.

This chain joins TRBV7-2 and TRBJ1-5; D uncertain. Germline values: CDR1 SGHTA, CDR2 FQGNSA. Deletions cut 1 base from V and 5 bases from J, with 12 bases between. This CDR3 contains 15 residues. CDR3 sequence: CASSLGAGSYQPQHF. CDR3 in DNA: TGTGCCAGCAGCTTAGGTGCGGGGTCATATCAGCCCCAGCATTTT.

This clone was seen a few times. This chain links TRBV28 with TRBJ1-3, with D possibly matching TRBD1 (5 bases). This CDR3 has 14 residues. V lost 7 bases, J lost 5 bases, and 15 bases lay in between. Germline-derived CDR1 and CDR2 are MDHEN and SYDVKM. The CDR3 coding sequence is TGTGCCAGCAAAGGGGCAGGCGGTAGAAACACCATATATTTT. Translated: CASKGAGGRNTIYF.

This chain joins TRBV27 and TRBJ2-7; possibly TRBD1 for D (5 bases). Trimming removed 4 bases at V and 7 bases at J, with 14 bases between. Germline V CDR1 and CDR2: MNHEY, SMNVEV (reference sequence). The CDR3 is 13 amino acids. The CDR3 reads CASSSDRMSEQYF. DNA of the CDR3: TGTGCCAGCAGTTCTGACAGAATGTCAGAGCAGTACTTC.

This clone has only a few counts. Here the CDR3 reads CASSENPVAGTEAFF. DNA for the CDR3: TGTGCCAGCAGTGAAAATCCGGTTGCAGGCACTGAAGCTTTCTTT. This chain joins TRBV2 and TRBJ1-1; no clear D gene. Germline CDR1 is SNHLY and CDR2 is FYNNEI. The CDR3 totals 15 residues. V shed 2 bases and J shed 4 bases, with 14 bases lying between them.

V gene TRBV28 combines with J gene TRBJ1-5; D is perhaps TRBD1 (5 bases). The CDR3 runs to 15 residues. With 6 bases removed from V and 0 bases from J, the gap between germline ends came to 12 bases. The germline V gene has CDR1 MDHEN and CDR2 SYDVKM. The CDR3 protein is CASRAATDSNQPQHF. CDR3 sequence (DNA): TGTGCCAGCAGGGCAGCGACAGATAGCAATCAGCCCCAGCATTTT.

The chain joins TRBV27 to TRBJ1-2; perhaps TRBD1 as D (5 bases). The germline V gene encodes CDR1 MNHEY and CDR2 SMNVEV (reference sequence). The ends were cut back, 5 bases at V and 7 bases at J, with 20 bases in the middle. CDR3 length: 15 residues. As DNA, the CDR3 is TGTGCCAGCAGTCTTCTTTCGGGGGGATTAAGTGGCTACACCTTC. Its translation is CASSLLSGGLSGYTF.